This TCR beta chain was found in a study of PD-L1 blockade in urothelial cancer. Study-level background: Beginning at some point between 2014 and 2015, patients received atezolizumab, given as 1,200 mg intravenously every 3 weeks. Median T cell yield per blood sample was over 140,000 cells. Before enrollment, 0 to 3 chemotherapy regimens had been given to patients. Investigators checked blood 3 weeks (second dose) and 6 weeks after treatment start.

TCRdb's table, derived via immunoSEQ multiplex PCR, lists solely in-frame clones and lacks some. Here the sample spans tens of thousands of clones, around 80% being singletons. Germline V gives CDR1 SEHNR, CDR2 FQNEAQ (reference sequence). V dropped 3 bases and J dropped 2 bases, with 7 bases sitting between them. This CDR3 is built from 14 residues. In its sample, this clone was seen a few times. This sample comprised PBMCs, obtained around atezolizumab (anti-PD-L1) treatment. The TCR sequence derives from a man aged 65 to 79 with urothelial cancer. V and J are TRBV7-9 and TRBJ2-2, with D unresolved. For the CDR3, the DNA is TGTGCCAGCAGCTTCCTCACTAACACCGGGGAGCTGTTTTTT. Its protein is CASSFLTNTGELFF.